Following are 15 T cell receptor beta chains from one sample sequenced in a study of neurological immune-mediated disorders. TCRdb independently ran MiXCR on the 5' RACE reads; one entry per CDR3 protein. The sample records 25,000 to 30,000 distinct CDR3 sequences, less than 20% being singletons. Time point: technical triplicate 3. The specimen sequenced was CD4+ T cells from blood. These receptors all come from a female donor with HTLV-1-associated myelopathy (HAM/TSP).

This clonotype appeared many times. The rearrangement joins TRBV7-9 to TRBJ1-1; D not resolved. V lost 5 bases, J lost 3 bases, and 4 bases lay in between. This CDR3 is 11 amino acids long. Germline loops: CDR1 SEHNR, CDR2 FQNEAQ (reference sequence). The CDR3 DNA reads TGTGCCAGCAGCAGAGACACTGAAGCTTTCTTT. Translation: CASSRDTEAFF. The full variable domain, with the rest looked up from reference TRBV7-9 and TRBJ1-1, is DTGVSQNPRHKITKRGQNVTFRCDPISEHNRLYWYRQTLGQGPEFLTYFQNEAQLEKSRLLSDRFSAERPKGSFSTLEIQRTEQGDSAMYLCASSRDTEAFFGQGTRLTVV.

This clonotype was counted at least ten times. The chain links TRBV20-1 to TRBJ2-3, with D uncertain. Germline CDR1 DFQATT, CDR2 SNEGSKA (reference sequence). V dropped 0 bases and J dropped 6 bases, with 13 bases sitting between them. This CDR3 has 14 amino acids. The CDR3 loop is CSARDRIWMDTQYF. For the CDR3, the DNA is TGCAGTGCTAGAGATAGGATTTGGATGGATACGCAGTATTTT.

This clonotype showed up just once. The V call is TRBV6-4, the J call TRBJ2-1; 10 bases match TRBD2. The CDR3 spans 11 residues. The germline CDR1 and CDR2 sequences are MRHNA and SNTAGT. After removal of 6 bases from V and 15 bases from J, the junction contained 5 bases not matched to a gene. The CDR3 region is CASRSGGALFF. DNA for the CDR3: TGTGCCAGCAGAAGCGGGGGGGCACTGTTCTTC.

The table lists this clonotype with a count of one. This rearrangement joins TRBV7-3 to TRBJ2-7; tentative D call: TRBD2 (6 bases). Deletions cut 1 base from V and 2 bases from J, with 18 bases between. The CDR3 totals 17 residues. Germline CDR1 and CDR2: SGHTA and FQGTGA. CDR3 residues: CASSLNYVYGGPYEQYF. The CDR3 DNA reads TGTGCCAGCAGCTTAAACTATGTCTACGGGGGACCCTACGAGCAGTACTTC.

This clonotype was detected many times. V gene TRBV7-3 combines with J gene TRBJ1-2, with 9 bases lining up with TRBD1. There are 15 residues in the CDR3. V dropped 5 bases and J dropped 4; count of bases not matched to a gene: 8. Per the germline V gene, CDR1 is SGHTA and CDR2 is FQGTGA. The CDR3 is CASSPSPGQGYGYTF. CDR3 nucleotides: TGTGCCAGCAGCCCTTCACCGGGACAGGGCTATGGCTACACCTTC.

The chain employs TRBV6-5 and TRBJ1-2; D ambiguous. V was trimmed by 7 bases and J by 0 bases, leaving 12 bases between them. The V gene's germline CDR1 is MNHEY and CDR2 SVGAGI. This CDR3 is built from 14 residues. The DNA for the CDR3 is TGTGCCAGCAAGAAGACACCTGCTAACTATGGCTACACCTTC. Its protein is CASKKTPANYGYTF.

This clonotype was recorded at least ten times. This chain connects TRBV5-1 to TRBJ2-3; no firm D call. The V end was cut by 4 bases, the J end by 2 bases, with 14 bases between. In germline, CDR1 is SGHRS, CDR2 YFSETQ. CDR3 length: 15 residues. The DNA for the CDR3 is TGCGCCAGCAGCAGGGCGGCGGACCCCACAGATACGCAGTATTTT. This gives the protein CASSRAADPTDTQYF.

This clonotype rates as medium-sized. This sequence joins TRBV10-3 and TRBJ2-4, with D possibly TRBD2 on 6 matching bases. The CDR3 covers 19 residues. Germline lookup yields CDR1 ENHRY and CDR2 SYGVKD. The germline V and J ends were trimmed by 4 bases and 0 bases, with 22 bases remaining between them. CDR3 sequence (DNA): TGTGCCATCAGTGGCCCCTTTAATAGGCTAGCGATAGCCAAAAACATTCAGTACTTC. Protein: CAISGPFNRLAIAKNIQYF.

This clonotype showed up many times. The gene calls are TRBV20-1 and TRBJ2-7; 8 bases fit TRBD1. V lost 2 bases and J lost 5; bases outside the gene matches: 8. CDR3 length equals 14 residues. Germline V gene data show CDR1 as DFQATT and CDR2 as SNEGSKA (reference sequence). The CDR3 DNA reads TGCAGTGCTAGAACGCACAGGGGGGTGGACGAGCAGTACTTC. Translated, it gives CSARTHRGVDEQYF.

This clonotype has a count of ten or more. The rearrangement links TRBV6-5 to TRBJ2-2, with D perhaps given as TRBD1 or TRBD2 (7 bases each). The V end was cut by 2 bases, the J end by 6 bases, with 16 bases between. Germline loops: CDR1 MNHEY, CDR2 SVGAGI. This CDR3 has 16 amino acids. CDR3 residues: CASSYGGAGGAGELFF. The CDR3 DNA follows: TGTGCCAGCAGTTACGGAGGCGCAGGGGGGGCCGGGGAGCTGTTTTTT.

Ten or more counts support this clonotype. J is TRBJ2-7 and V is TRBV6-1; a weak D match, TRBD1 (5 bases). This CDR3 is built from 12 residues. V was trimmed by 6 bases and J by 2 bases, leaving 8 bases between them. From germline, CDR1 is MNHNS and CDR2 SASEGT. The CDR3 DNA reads TGTGCCAGCAGCATCAGGGCCTACGAGCAGTACTTC. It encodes CASSIRAYEQYF.

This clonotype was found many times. DNA of the CDR3: TGTGCCAGCAGCTTAGCACCGGGGCATCATGAGACCCAGTACTTC. It translates to CASSLAPGHHETQYF. The rearrangement uses TRBV11-3 and TRBJ2-5; D possibly matches TRBD1 or TRBD2 (5 bases each). The length of the CDR3 is 15 residues. The germline V gene has CDR1 SGHNT and CDR2 YENEEA. With 1 base removed from V and 5 bases from J, the gap between germline ends came to 14 bases.

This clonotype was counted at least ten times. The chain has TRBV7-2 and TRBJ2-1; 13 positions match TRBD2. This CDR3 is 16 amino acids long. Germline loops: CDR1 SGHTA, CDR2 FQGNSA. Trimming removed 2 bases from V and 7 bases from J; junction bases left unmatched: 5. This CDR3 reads CASSLPTSGRENEQFF. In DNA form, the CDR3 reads TGTGCCAGCAGCTTACCTACTAGCGGGAGGGAGAATGAGCAGTTCTTC.

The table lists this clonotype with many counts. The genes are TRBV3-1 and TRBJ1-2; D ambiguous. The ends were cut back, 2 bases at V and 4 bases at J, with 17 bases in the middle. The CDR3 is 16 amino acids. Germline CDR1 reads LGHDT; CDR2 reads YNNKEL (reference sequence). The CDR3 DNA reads TGTGCCAGCAGCCAAAGCCTGGGCGGAGTTGGCTATGGCTACACCTTC. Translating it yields CASSQSLGGVGYGYTF.

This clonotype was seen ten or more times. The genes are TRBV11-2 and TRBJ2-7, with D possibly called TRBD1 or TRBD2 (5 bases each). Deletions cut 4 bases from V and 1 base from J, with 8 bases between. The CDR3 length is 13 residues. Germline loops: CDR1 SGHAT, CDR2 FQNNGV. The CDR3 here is CASSWDGSYEQYF. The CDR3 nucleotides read TGTGCCAGCAGCTGGGACGGATCCTACGAGCAGTACTTC.